Presented here are 30 T cell receptor beta chains from one specimen sequenced in a study of blood T cell repertoires in COVID-19. The assay was immunoSEQ multiplex PCR, and TCRdb's table has in-frame clones only and misses some. The sample holds 20,000 to 30,000 clones, roughly 94% seen once. The sequenced sample was peripheral blood. The receptors were gathered from a man aged 65-85 years with active COVID-19.

Note on this clone: Compared with germline, one end of the junction differs, possibly owing to a read error. Other DNA sequences from this sample encode an identical CDR3 as well. V is TRBV6-2 or TRBV6-3 and J is TRBJ2-7, with unresolved D. The CDR3 extends over 16 amino acids. Germline V gene data show CDR1 as MNHEY and CDR2 as SVGEGT. The DNA of the CDR3 is TGTGCCAGCAGTTACCCCCGGAGAAGTCTCACCTACGAGCAGTACTTT. Encoded protein: CASSYPRRSLTYEQYF.

The gene calls are TRBV15 and TRBJ1-2; TRBD1 matches at 8 bases. The CDR3 contains 17 residues. After removal of 1 base from V and 0 bases from J, the junction contained 7 bases not matched to a gene. CDR1 LNHNV and CDR2 YYDKDF come from the germline V gene (reference sequence). CDR3 coding DNA: TGTGCCACCAGCAGAGCAGACAGGGGTAACACTAACTATGGCTACACCTTC. Amino acids: CATSRADRGNTNYGYTF.

Here the CDR3 DNA reads TGTGCCAGCAGCGCGACAGGGTCCGAACAGCCCCAGCATTTT. Translation: CASSATGSEQPQHF. The chain links TRBV7-2 to TRBJ1-5, with 7 bases fitting TRBD1. Germline V gives CDR1 SGHTA, CDR2 FQGNSA. Germline trimming cut 5 bases from V and 7 bases from J; bases unmatched to any gene: 8. This CDR3 contains 14 residues.

The gene calls are TRBV7-2 and TRBJ1-1; TRBD1 might be the D (5 bases). Germline assignment: CDR1 SGHTA and CDR2 FQGNSA. Trimming left V 6 bases short and J 6 bases short, with 14 bases between. This CDR3 comprises 13 residues. The CDR3 here is CASRSGGVAEAFF. DNA of the CDR3: TGTGCCAGCAGGTCCGGAGGGGTGGCTGAAGCTTTCTTT.

The chain carries TRBV7-6 and TRBJ2-1, with 9 bases lining up with TRBD2. Germline lookup yields CDR1 SGHVS and CDR2 FNYEAQ. Trimming at V came to 5 bases and at J to 8 bases, leaving 19 bases not matched to a gene. The CDR3 contains 18 residues. For the CDR3, the DNA is TGTGCCAGCAGCCCCCCACGGGGGGCGGGGGGGCAGTTGGATGAGCAGTTCTTC. Translated: CASSPPRGAGGQLDEQFF.

The rearrangement joins TRBV30 to TRBJ1-1; 7 nucleotides agree with TRBD1. The CDR3 consists of 14 residues. Germline V gives CDR1 GTSNPN, CDR2 SVGIG (reference sequence). J lost 5 bases, V lost 5 bases, and 11 bases had no gene match. The CDR3 region has the DNA TGTGCCTGGGGCTCAGGGGGATTGGGTACTGAAGCTTTCTTT. This sequence encodes CAWGSGGLGTEAFF.

V gene TRBV6-5 combines with J gene TRBJ1-2; the match to TRBD1 covers 10 bases. Germline-derived CDR1 and CDR2 are MNHEY and SVGAGI. The CDR3 has 16 residues. V dropped 2 bases and J dropped 7; count of bases not matched to a gene: 10. In DNA form, the CDR3 reads TGTGCCAGCAGTTACATCGGCCCCGGACAGGGGGGTGGCTACACCTTC. Protein: CASSYIGPGQGGGYTF.

Only one count was recorded for this clone. V and J are TRBV7-8 and TRBJ2-3; a possible D gene is TRBD2 (7 bases). Germline-derived CDR1 and CDR2 are SGHVS and FQNEAQ. The V end lost 1 base, the J end lost 14 bases, and 25 bases lay between the germline ends. The CDR3 runs 16 residues. As DNA, the CDR3 is TGTGCCAGCAGCTTAGAGGGGGGGGTTGATCTAAAGGACGGGTATTTT. Amino acid sequence: CASSLEGGVDLKDGYF.

This chain links TRBV6-5 with TRBJ2-4; D remains unclear. V was pared by 0 bases and J by 0 bases, with 9 bases between. Germline V gene sequence: CDR1 MNHEY, CDR2 SVGAGI. CDR3 size: 16 residues. CDR3 DNA: TGTGCCAGCAGTTACTCGAAGGCGGTAGCCAAAAACATTCAGTACTTC. Translation: CASSYSKAVAKNIQYF.

The V and J genes are TRBV5-1 and TRBJ2-5; 8 bases map to TRBD1. Trimming cost V 2 bases and J 4 bases; bases outside gene matches: 4. CDR1 is SGHRS and CDR2 is YFSETQ in the germline V gene. This CDR3 has 14 residues. The CDR3 region has the DNA TGCGCCAGCAGCTTACTACAGGGGGGAGAGACCCAGTACTTC. Protein product: CASSLLQGGETQYF.

The chain is built from TRBV30 and TRBJ2-3, with 9 bases aligning to TRBD2. Germline loops: CDR1 GTSNPN, CDR2 SVGIG (reference sequence). There are 16 residues in the CDR3. The V and J ends lost 8 bases and 4 bases, in that order; junction bases with no gene match: 16. The CDR3 sequence: CALESQPGLASDTQYF. The CDR3 region has the DNA TGTGCCCTGGAGTCACAGCCGGGACTAGCATCAGATACGCAGTATTTT.

In this sample, this clone turned up a few times. V is TRBV5-5 and J is TRBJ2-6, with 13 bases fitting TRBD2. Germline assignment: CDR1 SGHKS and CDR2 YYEKEE (reference sequence). This CDR3 comprises 19 residues. With 4 bases clipped from V and 0 bases from J, the junction kept 7 bases outside the gene matches. The CDR3 nucleotides read TGTGCCAGCAGCCCAAGGACTAGCGGGGGCCTCTCTGGGGCCAACGTCCTGACTTTC. Encoded protein: CASSPRTSGGLSGANVLTF.

CDR3 sequence: CASSLMASTWSNYGYTF. CDR3 sequence (DNA): TGTGCCAGCAGTTTAATGGCCAGTACATGGTCTAACTATGGCTACACCTTC. The chain carries TRBV27 and TRBJ1-2; D gene unclear. From germline, CDR1 is MNHEY and CDR2 SMNVEV (reference sequence). CDR3 size: 17 residues. The V and J ends lost 2 bases and 0 bases respectively, with 16 bases between them.

V and J are TRBV7-2 and TRBJ1-3; TRBD1 matches at 7 bases. Germline V CDR1 and CDR2: SGHTA, FQGNSA. With V trimmed by 1 base and J by 5 bases, 8 bases remained unmatched. The CDR3 runs 16 residues. Here the CDR3 reads CASSLVSGGLRNTIYF. For the CDR3, the DNA is TGTGCCAGCAGCTTAGTGTCAGGGGGTTTAAGAAACACCATATATTTT.

The rearrangement links TRBV7-2 to TRBJ2-1; D is unresolved. The germline V and J ends were trimmed by 6 bases and 0 bases, with 18 bases remaining between them. Germline loops: CDR1 SGHTA, CDR2 FQGNSA. The CDR3 extends over 17 amino acids. CDR3 bases: TGTGCCAGCAGTTCTTCCACTTACCTTGGCTCCTACAATGAGCAGTTCTTC. Protein: CASSSSTYLGSYNEQFF. The full variable domain, with the rest looked up from reference TRBV7-2 and TRBJ2-1, is GAGVSQSPSNKVTEKGKDVELRCDPISGHTALYWYRQSLGQGLEFLIYFQGNSAPDKSGLPSDRFSAERTGGSVSTLTIQRTQQEDSAVYLCASSSSTYLGSYNEQFFGPGTRLTVL.

As concerns this clone: A junction end diverges from the germline sequence, so it may reflect a read error. The V and J genes are TRBV18 and TRBJ2-4, with 11 bases lining up with TRBD1. The CDR3 totals 12 residues. CDR1 and CDR2 from the germline V gene are KGHSH and LQKENI. CDR3 in amino acids: CASSLGQGAVDF. The CDR3 DNA reads TGTGCCAGCTCACTTGGACAGGGGGCGGTGGACTTC.

The chain recombines TRBV27 with TRBJ2-7; TRBD2 is a possible D gene (6 bases). This CDR3 is 14 amino acids long. Per germline, CDR1 MNHEY and CDR2 SMNVEV (reference sequence). With 6 bases removed from V and 5 bases from J, the gap between germline ends came to 17 bases. CDR3 sequence: CASRSLWGEDEQYF. The DNA of the CDR3 is TGTGCCAGCAGATCTTTGTGGGGGGAGGACGAGCAGTACTTC.

The sample holds one count of this clone. V usage is TRBV5-5 and J usage is TRBJ1-1, with D tentatively TRBD1 (6 bases). The length of the CDR3 is 12 residues. Germline V CDR1 and CDR2: SGHKS, YYEKEE (reference sequence). The germline V and J ends were trimmed by 4 bases and 7 bases, with 11 bases remaining between them. The CDR3 region has the DNA TGTGCCAGCAGCATCACACAGGGTGAAGCTTTCTTT. It translates to CASSITQGEAFF. The full variable domain, in which reference TRBV5-5 and TRBJ1-1 provide the parts outside the CDR3, is DAGVTQSPTHLIKTRGQQVTLRCSPISGHKSVSWYQQVLGQGPQFIFQYYEKEERGRGNFPDRFSARQFPNYSSELNVNALLLGDSALYLCASSITQGEAFFGQGTRLTVV.

The sample holds one count of this clone. V usage is TRBV6-2 or TRBV6-3 and J usage is TRBJ2-5, with 8 positions matching TRBD2. CDR3 length equals 11 residues. The J segment lost 9 bases and the V segment lost 5 bases, leaving 2 bases of the junction unmatched. Germline values: CDR1 MNHEY, CDR2 SVGEGT. DNA of the CDR3: TGTGCCAGCAGTCGGGGGGGAGCCCAGTACTTC. As protein: CASSRGGAQYF.

Note on this clone: Its ends do not fully match the called genes, so a read error is possible. The chain employs TRBV24-1 and TRBJ1-6, with 10 bases matching TRBD1. Germline V gene data show CDR1 as KGHDR and CDR2 as SFDVKD. The CDR3 sequence is 17 residues long. This CDR3 is CTTSDSRTGGNNSPLHF. CDR3 sequence (DNA): TGTACCACCAGTGATTCTCGGACAGGGGGGAATAATTCACCCCTCCACTTT.

This chain links TRBV24-1 with TRBJ2-1, with 9 nucleotides matching TRBD2. CDR3 length: 13 residues. Germline CDR1 is KGHDR and CDR2 is SFDVKD. J lost 10 bases, V lost 7 bases, and 7 bases had no gene match. CDR3 nucleotide sequence: TGTGCCACCAGCCTAATAGCGGGGGAGGAGCAGTTCTTC. Its protein is CATSLIAGEEQFF.

This clone showed up just once. The chain carries TRBV7-2 and TRBJ2-3, with TRBD1 matching 10 bases. The CDR3 totals 15 residues. Germline V lookup: CDR1 SGHTA, CDR2 FQGNSA. V lost 1 base and J lost 8; bases outside the gene matches: 6. This chain's CDR3 is CASSLEDRGGSTQYF. CDR3 in DNA: TGTGCCAGCAGCTTAGAGGACAGGGGGGGAAGTACGCAGTATTTT.

The V and J genes are TRBV9 and TRBJ1-2, with 7 bases aligning to TRBD1. V shed 4 bases, J shed 12 bases, and the junction held 9 bases outside the gene matches. There are 12 residues in the CDR3. Germline CDR1 and CDR2: SGDLS and YYNGEE. The CDR3 is CASSTDRVGHTF. The CDR3 nucleotides read TGTGCCAGCAGCACCGACAGGGTTGGTCACACCTTC.

The CDR3 DNA sequence: TGTGCCAGCAGCTCGGAGGATTCACCCCTCCACTTT. It codes for CASSSEDSPLHF. The chain recombines TRBV5-6 with TRBJ1-6; D is undetermined. The CDR3 is 12 residues long. Germline loops: CDR1 SGHDT, CDR2 YYEEEE. Trimming took 3 bases from V and 8 from J, leaving 6 bases between them. The variable domain in full, completed from reference TRBV5-6 and TRBJ1-6, reads DAGVTQSPTHLIKTRGQQVTLRCSPKSGHDTVSWYQQALGQGPQFIFQYYEEEERQRGNFPDRFSGHQFPNYSSELNVNALLLGDSALYLCASSSEDSPLHFGNGTRLTVT.

The CDR3 region is CASSSGTSGNGELFF. CDR3 DNA: TGTGCCAGCAGCTCCGGGACTAGCGGGAACGGGGAGCTGTTTTTT. V gene TRBV9 combines with J gene TRBJ2-2, with 13 positions matching TRBD2. This CDR3 has 15 amino acids. The junction had 4 bases not matched to a gene; V was cut back by 4 bases and J by 7 bases. CDR1 and CDR2 (germline): SGDLS, YYNGEE.

CDR3 sequence: CASSYRPASANTEAFF. DNA of the CDR3: TGTGCCAGCAGTTATCGCCCCGCCAGCGCGAACACTGAAGCTTTCTTT. The genes are TRBV6-5 and TRBJ1-1, with D unclear. The CDR3 spans 16 residues. Per germline, CDR1 MNHEY and CDR2 SVGAGI. V lost 3 bases to trimming and J lost 1 base, with 15 bases between them.

The rearrangement uses TRBV7-6 and TRBJ1-1; the D gene is possibly TRBD1 (6 bases). The CDR3 is made up of 15 amino acids. The ends were cut back, 5 bases at V and 1 base at J, with 14 bases in the middle. Germline lookup yields CDR1 SGHVS and CDR2 FNYEAQ. CDR3 sequence reads: CASSPYRVPNTEAFF. The CDR3 region has the DNA TGTGCCAGCAGCCCGTACAGGGTTCCGAACACTGAAGCTTTCTTT.

The V and J genes are TRBV7-8 and TRBJ2-2, with 8 bases aligning to TRBD1. Trimming at V came to 1 base and at J to 4 bases, leaving 5 bases not matched to a gene. From germline, CDR1 is SGHVS and CDR2 FQNEAQ. The CDR3 is 16 amino acids. The CDR3 sequence is CASSLGTGFSTGELFF. CDR3 in DNA: TGTGCCAGCAGCTTAGGGACAGGGTTTAGCACCGGGGAGCTGTTTTTT.

The chain joins TRBV18 to TRBJ2-5; 8 bases match TRBD2. Germline CDR1 and CDR2: KGHSH and LQKENI. CDR3 length equals 16 residues. The V and J ends lost 2 bases and 2 bases, in that order; junction bases with no gene match: 7. The CDR3 sequence: CASSPGKTSGQETQYF. The DNA for the CDR3 is TGTGCCAGCTCACCAGGGAAAACTAGCGGACAAGAGACCCAGTACTTC.

V and J are TRBV28 and TRBJ2-7, with D tentatively TRBD2 (6 bases). The germline gives CDR1 MDHEN, CDR2 SYDVKM. Trimming pared 3 bases from V and 3 bases from J, leaving 18 bases between. The CDR3 loop spans 16 amino acids. The DNA of the CDR3 is TGTGCCAGCAGTTTGGGCGGGGCCGTGGAAGGCTACGAGCAGTACTTC. It codes for CASSLGGAVEGYEQYF.